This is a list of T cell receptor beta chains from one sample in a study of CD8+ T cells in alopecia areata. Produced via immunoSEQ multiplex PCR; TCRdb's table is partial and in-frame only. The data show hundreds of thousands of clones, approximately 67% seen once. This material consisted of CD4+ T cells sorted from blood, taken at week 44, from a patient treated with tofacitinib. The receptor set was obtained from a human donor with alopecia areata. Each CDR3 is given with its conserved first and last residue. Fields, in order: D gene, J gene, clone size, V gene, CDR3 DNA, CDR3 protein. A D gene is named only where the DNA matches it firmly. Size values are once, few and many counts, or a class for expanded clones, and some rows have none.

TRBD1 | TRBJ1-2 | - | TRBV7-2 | TGTGCCAGCAGCTTACGACAGGGACGGGGTGGCTACACCTTC | CASSLRQGRGGYTF
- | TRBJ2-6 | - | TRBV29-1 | TGCAGCGTTGAGCAGGGGTCCCACTCTGGGGCCAACGTCCTGACTTTC | CSVEQGSHSGANVLTF
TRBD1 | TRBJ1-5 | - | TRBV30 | TGTGCCTGGAAGGGACAGGGGGCTGGACAGCCCCAGCATTTT | CAWKGQGAGQPQHF
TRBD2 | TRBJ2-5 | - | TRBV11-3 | TGTGCCAGCTCCAAGACTAGCGGGGGGATAGAGACCCAGTACTTC | CASSKTSGGIETQYF
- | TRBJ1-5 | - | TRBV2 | TGTGCCAGCAGTGAGAGGCGCTCCAATCAGCCCCAGCATTTT | CASSERRSNQPQHF
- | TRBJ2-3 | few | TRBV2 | TGTGCCAGCAGGGGACAAATTATCACAGATACGCAGTATTTT | CASRGQIITDTQYF
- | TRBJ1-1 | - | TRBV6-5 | TGTGCCAGCAGTTACAAAGGAGGGGGGGCTGAAGCTTTCTTT | CASSYKGGGAEAFF
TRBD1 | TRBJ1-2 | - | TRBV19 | TGTGCCAGTGGGCAACCCCCCACAGGGGCCTATGGCTACACCTTC | CASGQPPTGAYGYTF
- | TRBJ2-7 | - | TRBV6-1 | TGTGCCAGCAGTGAAGCGGTTCCCGAGCAGTACTTC | CASSEAVPEQYF
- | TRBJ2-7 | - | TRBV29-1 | TGCAGCGTTGAACGCCCGGGCAGCCGAAACGAGCAGTACTTC | CSVERPGSRNEQYF
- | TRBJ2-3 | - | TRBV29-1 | TGCAGCGTGGACCGGGACACCCCTAGCACAGATACGCAGTATTTT | CSVDRDTPSTDTQYF
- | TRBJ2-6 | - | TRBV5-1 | TGCGCCAGCAGCTTGGGACAGGGGGCCAACGTCCTGACTTTC | CASSLGQGANVLTF
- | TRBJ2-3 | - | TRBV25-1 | TGTGCCAGCAGTGACGGGACCTACACAGATACGCAGTATTTT | CASSDGTYTDTQYF
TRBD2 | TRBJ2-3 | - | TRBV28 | TGTGCCAGGCTAGCGGCCAACACAGATACGCAGTATTTT | CARLAANTDTQYF
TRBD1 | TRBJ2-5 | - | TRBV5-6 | TGTGCCAGCAGCTTGGTAGGACAGGGGGCCAGCGAGACCCAGTACTTC | CASSLVGQGASETQYF
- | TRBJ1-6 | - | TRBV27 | TGTGCCAGCAAGGCGCGGGGGGGATCAACGTACAATTCACCCCTCCACTTT | CASKARGGSTYNSPLHF
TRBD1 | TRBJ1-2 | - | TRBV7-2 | TGTGCCAGCAGCTCCCCCAGGCAGGGGGATTATGGCTACACCTTC | CASSSPRQGDYGYTF
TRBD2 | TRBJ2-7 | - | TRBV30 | TGTGCCTGGGCGGGAGATCCGAACGAGCAGTACTTC | CAWAGDPNEQYF
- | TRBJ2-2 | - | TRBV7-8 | TGTGCCAGCACCCCACTAGTTAGCGGGGAGCTGTTTTTT | CASTPLVSGELFF
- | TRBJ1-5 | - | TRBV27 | TGTGCCAGCAGCATCAGGGTTGTTGGCAATCAGCCCCAGCATTTT | CASSIRVVGNQPQHF
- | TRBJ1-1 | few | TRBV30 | TGTGCCTGGTTTCGGAGGAAGCACACTGAAGCTTTCTTT | CAWFRRKHTEAFF
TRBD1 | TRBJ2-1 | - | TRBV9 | TGTGCCAGCACCCCACCGGGTTCGAGGGGGCAGAATGAGCAGTTCTTC | CASTPPGSRGQNEQFF
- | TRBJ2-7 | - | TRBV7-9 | TGTGCCAGCAGCAGTGAGGGCGATAACGAGCAGTACTTC | CASSSEGDNEQYF
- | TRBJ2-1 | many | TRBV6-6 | TGTGCCAGCGGCGAGGCAGCGTGGGTTAATGAGCAGTTCTTC | CASGEAAWVNEQFF
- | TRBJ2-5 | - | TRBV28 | TGTGCCAGCACACCCCAGCAGGCGGGAGAGACCCAGTACTTC | CASTPQQAGETQYF
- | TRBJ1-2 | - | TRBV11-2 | TGTGCCAGCAGCTTTAAGCAGGCAGGGGATGGCTACACCTTC | CASSFKQAGDGYTF
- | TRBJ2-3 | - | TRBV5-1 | TGCGCCAGCAGCTTGGAGCTTACCACAGATACGCAGTATTTT | CASSLELTTDTQYF
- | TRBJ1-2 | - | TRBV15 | TGTGCCACCAGCAGTCGAGCCCCGGAAGGAGATGGCTACACCTTC | CATSSRAPEGDGYTF
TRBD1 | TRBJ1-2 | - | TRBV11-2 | TGTGCCAGCAGCTTAGAGGGACGGGACAGTAACTATGGCTACACCTTC | CASSLEGRDSNYGYTF
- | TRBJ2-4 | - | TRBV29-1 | TGCAGCGTTGAAGATCGGCAGGGAATACCCAAAAACATTCAGTACTTC | CSVEDRQGIPKNIQYF
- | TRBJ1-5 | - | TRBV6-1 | TGTGCCAGCAGTGAAGCTCTCGGGACCGGTCAGCCCCAGCATTTT | CASSEALGTGQPQHF
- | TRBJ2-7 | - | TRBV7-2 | TGTGCCAGCAGCTCCCCGGTCCAGGGGGGAGAGCAGTACTTC | CASSSPVQGGEQYF
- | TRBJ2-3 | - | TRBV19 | TGTGCCAGTAGTATTAGTCGTACAGATACGCAGTATTTT | CASSISRTDTQYF
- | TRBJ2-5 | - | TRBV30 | TGTGCCTGGAGTCCGGGAAAAGAGACCCAGTACTTC | CAWSPGKETQYF
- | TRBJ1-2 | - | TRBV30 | TGTGCCTGGAATCTCGGACAGCTGGGCTACACCTTC | CAWNLGQLGYTF
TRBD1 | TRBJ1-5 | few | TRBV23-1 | TGCGCCAGCAGTCAACTCGGGACAGCTAATCAGCCCCAGCATTTT | CASSQLGTANQPQHF
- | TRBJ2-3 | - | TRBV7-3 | TGTGCCAGCAGCCCTAGCACAGATACGCAGTATTTT | CASSPSTDTQYF
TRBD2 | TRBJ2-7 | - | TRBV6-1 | TGTGCCAGCAAGGCGGGAGCCCCTAACGAGCAGTACTTC | CASKAGAPNEQYF
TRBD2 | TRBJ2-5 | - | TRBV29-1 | TGCAGCGTTCGTAGCGGGTTGGGAGAGACCCAGTACTTC | CSVRSGLGETQYF
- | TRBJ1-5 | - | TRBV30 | TGTGCCTGGAGTGTAGTAGGTGGCAATCAGCCCCAGCATTTT | CAWSVVGGNQPQHF
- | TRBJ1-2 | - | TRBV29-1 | TGCAGCGCAGGGGAAGGAAAAGCTAACTATGGCTACACCTTC | CSAGEGKANYGYTF
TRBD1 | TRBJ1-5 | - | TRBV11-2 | TGTGCCAGCAGCTTGTCAGGGGGAAATCAGCCCCAGCATTTT | CASSLSGGNQPQHF
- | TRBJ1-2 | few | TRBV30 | TGTGCCTCCTCGCCGGGTCTCAACTATGGCTACACCTTC | CASSPGLNYGYTF
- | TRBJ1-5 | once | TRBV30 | TGTGCCTGGAGTGTAGATCTTCAGCCCCAGCATTTT | CAWSVDLQPQHF
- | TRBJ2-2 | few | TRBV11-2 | TGTGCCAGCAGCTTAGGGGGAGGCACCGGGGAGCTGTTTTTT | CASSLGGGTGELFF
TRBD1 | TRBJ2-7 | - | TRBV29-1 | TGCAGCGTTGATTGGGGACAGGGGAACGAGCAGTACTTC | CSVDWGQGNEQYF
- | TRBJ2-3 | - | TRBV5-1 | TGCGCCAGCAGTGGGCAGGGAGGATTTGGAGATACGCAGTATTTT | CASSGQGGFGDTQYF
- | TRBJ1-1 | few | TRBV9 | TGTGCCAGCAGCGCTCAGGGGCTGGGTACTGAAGCTTTCTTT | CASSAQGLGTEAFF
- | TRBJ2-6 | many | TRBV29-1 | TGCAGCGTTGGGACCGCTACTGCAGGAGGGGCCAACGTCCTGACTTTC | CSVGTATAGGANVLTF